What follows is one T cell receptor beta chain and its context. Authors' methods: The authors estimated nucleated cell counts from reference gene primer amplification. The repertoire was sequenced with immunoSEQ multiplex PCR; TCRdb's copy has only in-frame clones and lacks some. V, J and clone size reflect that table, while D and trimming were determined from the DNA. Among around 370,000 clones listed, under 95% were seen once. This record comes from a study of blood T cell repertoires in COVID-19. The sample taken for sequencing was peripheral blood. The source of this sequence is a woman in her late teens or twenties who had recovered from COVID-19.

The CDR3 region is CASSMGQGWSNTEAFF. The CDR3 region has the DNA TGTGCCAGTAGTATGGGGCAGGGTTGGTCGAACACTGAAGCTTTCTTT. The chain employs TRBV19 and TRBJ1-1, with a tentative D call TRBD1 (5 bases). The CDR3 contains 16 residues. The ends were cut back, 3 bases at V and 1 base at J, with 15 bases in the middle. CDR1 and CDR2 from the germline V gene are LNHDA and SQIVND (reference sequence).